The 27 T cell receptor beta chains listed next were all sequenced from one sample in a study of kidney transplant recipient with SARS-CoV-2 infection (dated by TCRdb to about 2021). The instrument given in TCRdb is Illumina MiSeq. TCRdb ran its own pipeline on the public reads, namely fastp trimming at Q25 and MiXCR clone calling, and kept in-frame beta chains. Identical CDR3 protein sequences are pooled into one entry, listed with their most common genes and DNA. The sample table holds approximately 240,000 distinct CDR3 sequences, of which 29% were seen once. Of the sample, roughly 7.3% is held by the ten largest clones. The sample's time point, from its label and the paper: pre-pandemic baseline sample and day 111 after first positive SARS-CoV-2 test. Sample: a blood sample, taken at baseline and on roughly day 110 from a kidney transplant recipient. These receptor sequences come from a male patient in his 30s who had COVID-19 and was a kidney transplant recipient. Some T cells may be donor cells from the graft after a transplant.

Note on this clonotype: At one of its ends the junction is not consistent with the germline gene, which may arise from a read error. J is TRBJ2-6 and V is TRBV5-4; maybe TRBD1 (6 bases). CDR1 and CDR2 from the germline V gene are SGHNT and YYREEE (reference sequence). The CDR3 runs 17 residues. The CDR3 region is CASSFKLTGAGADVLTF. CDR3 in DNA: TGTGCCAGCAGCTTTAAGCTGACAGGCGCTGGGGCCGACGTCCTGACTTTC. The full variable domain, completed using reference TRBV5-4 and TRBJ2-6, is ETGVTQSPTHLIKTRGQQVTLRCSSQSGHNTVSWYQQALGQGPQFIFQYYREEENGRGNFPPRFSGLQFPNYSSELNVNALELDDSALYLCASSFKLTGAGADVLTFGAGSRLTVL.

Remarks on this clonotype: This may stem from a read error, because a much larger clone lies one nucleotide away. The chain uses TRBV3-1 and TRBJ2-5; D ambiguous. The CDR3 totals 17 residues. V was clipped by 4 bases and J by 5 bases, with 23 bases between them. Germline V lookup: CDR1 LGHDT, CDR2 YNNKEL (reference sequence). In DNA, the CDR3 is TGTGCCAGCAGCCGCTGCTTTCCCATTTCTTTATCTGAGACCCAGTACTTC. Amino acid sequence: CASSRCFPISLSETQYF.

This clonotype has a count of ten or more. This chain's CDR3 is CASSLGQGRGNTEAFF. In nucleotides, the CDR3 is TGCGCCAGCAGTCTCGGACAGGGAAGAGGAAACACTGAAGCTTTCTTT. This chain connects TRBV5-1 to TRBJ1-1, with 8 nucleotides matching TRBD1. CDR3 length: 16 residues. V was clipped by 5 bases and J by 2 bases; unmatched bases: 11. Germline V CDR1 and CDR2: SGHRS, YFSETQ.

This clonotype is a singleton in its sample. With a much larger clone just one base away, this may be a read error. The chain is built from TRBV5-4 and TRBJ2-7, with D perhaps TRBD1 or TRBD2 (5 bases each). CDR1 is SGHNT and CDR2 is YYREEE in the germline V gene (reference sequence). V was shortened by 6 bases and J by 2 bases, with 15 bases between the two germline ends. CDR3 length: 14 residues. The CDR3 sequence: CASNFGTPTYEQYF. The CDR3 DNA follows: TGTGCCAGCAACTTCGGGACCCCTACCTACGAGCAGTACTTC. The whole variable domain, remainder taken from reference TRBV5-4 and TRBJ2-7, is ETGVTQSPTHLIKTRGQQVTLRCSSQSGHNTVSWYQQALGQGPQFIFQYYREEENGRGNFPPRFSGLQFPNYSSELNVNALELDDSALYLCASNFGTPTYEQYFGPGTRLTVT.

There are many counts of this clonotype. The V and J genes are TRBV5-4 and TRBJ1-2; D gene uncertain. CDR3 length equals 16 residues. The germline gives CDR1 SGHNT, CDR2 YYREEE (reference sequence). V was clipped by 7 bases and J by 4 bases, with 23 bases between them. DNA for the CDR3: TGTGCCAGCGGCCGCTCCGTACCAGGAAAGACCTATGGCTACACCTTC. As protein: CASGRSVPGKTYGYTF. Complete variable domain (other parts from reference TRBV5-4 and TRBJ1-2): ETGVTQSPTHLIKTRGQQVTLRCSSQSGHNTVSWYQQALGQGPQFIFQYYREEENGRGNFPPRFSGLQFPNYSSELNVNALELDDSALYLCASGRSVPGKTYGYTFGSGTRLTVV.

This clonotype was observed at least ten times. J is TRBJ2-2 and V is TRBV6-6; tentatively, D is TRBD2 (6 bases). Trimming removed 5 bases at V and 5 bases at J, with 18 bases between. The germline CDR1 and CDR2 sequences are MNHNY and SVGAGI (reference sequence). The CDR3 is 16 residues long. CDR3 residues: CASSPPLGGKTGELFF. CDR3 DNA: TGTGCCAGCAGTCCTCCGTTAGGAGGGAAAACCGGGGAGCTGTTTTTT.

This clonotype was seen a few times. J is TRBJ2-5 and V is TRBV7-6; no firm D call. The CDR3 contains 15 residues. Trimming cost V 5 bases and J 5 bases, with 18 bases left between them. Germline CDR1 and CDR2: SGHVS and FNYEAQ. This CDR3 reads CASSLLSPHMETQYF. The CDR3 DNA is TGTGCCAGCAGCCTCCTGAGCCCCCACATGGAGACCCAGTACTTC.

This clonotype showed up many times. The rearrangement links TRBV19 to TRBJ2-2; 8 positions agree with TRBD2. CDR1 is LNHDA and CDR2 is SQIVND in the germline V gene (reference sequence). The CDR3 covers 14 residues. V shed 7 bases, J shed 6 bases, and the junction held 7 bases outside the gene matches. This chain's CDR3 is CASTPGLVAGELFF. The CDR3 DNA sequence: TGTGCCAGTACGCCGGGACTAGTGGCCGGGGAGCTGTTTTTT.

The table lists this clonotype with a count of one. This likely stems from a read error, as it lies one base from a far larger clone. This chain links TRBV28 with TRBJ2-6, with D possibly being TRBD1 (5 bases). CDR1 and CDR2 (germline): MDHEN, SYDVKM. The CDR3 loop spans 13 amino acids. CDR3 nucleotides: TGTGCCAGCAGTCCAGCTGGGGCCAAAGTCCTGACTTTC. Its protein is CASSPAGAKVLTF.

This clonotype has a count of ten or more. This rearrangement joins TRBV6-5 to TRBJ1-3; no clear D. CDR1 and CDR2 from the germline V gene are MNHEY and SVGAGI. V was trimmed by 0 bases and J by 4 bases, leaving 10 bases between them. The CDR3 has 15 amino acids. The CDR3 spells CASSYSGSSGNTIYF. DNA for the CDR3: TGTGCCAGCAGTTACTCGGGGAGCTCGGGAAACACCATATATTTT.

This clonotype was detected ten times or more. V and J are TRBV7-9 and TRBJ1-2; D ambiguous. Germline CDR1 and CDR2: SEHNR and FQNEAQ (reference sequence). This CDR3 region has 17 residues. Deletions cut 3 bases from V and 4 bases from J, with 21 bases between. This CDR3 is CASSFMRYHGKTYGYTF. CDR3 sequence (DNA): TGTGCCAGCAGCTTTATGAGATACCATGGAAAGACCTATGGCTACACCTTC.

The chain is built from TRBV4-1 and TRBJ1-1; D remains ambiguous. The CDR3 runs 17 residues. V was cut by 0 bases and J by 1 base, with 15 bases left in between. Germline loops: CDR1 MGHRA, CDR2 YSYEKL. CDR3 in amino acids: CASSQDGGSEKNTEAFF. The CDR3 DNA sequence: TGCGCCAGCAGCCAAGATGGTGGTTCAGAAAAGAACACTGAAGCTTTCTTT.

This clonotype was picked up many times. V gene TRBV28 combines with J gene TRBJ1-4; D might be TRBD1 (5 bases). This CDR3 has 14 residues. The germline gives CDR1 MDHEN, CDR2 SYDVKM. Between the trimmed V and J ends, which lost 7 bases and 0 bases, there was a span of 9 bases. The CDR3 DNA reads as TGTGCCAGCAAGGGGCCAGCAACTAATGAAAAACTGTTTTTT. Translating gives CASKGPATNEKLFF.

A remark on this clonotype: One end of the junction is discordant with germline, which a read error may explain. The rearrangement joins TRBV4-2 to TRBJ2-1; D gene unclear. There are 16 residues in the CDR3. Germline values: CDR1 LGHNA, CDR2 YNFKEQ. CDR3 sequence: CASGQEARAIYNEQFF. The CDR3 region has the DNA TGTGCCAGCGGCCAAGAGGCAAGGGCAATTTACAATGAGCAGTTCTTC.

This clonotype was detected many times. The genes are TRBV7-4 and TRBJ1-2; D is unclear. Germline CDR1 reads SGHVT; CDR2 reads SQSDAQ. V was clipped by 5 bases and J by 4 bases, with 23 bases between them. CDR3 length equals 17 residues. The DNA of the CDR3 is TGTGCCAGCAGCAAGACCGATTCAGCTCGAAAGACCTATGGCTACACCTTC. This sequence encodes CASSKTDSARKTYGYTF.

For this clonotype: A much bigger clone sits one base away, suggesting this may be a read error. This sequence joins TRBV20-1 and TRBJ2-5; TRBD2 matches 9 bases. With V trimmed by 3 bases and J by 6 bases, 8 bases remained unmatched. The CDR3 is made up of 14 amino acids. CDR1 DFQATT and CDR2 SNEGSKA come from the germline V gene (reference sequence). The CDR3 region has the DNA TGCAGTGCTAGCCCAGCGGGAGGTTTGAAGACCCAGTACTTC. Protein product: CSASPAGGLKTQYF.

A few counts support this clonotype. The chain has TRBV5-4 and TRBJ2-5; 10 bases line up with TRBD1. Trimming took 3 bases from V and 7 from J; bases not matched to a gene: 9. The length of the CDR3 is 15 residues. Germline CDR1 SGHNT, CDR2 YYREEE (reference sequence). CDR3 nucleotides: TGTGCCAGCAGCTCCGGGGACAGGGGATCGGGGACCCAGTACTTC. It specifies CASSSGDRGSGTQYF.

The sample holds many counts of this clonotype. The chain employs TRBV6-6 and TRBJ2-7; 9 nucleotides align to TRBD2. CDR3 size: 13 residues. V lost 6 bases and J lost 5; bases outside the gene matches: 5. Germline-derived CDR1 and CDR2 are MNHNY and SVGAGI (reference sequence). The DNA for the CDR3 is TGTGCCAGCAGGAAGCGGGGGGCACACGAGCAGTACGTC. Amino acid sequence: CASRKRGAHEQYV.

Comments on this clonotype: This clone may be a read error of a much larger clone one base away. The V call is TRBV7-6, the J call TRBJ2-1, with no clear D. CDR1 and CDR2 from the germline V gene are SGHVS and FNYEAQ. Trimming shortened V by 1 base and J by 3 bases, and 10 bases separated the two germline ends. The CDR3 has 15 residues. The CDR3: CASSLVAGDYNEQFF. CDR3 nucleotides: TGTGCCAGCAGCTTAGTCGCAGGTGACTACAATGAGCAGTTCTTC.

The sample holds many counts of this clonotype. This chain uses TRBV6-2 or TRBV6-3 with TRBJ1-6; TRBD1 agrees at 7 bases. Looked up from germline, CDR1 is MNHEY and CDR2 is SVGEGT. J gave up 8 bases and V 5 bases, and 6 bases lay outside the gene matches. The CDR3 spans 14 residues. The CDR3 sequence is CASSRQGLYSPLHF. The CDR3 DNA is TGTGCCAGCAGTCGACAGGGTTTATATTCACCCCTCCACTTT.

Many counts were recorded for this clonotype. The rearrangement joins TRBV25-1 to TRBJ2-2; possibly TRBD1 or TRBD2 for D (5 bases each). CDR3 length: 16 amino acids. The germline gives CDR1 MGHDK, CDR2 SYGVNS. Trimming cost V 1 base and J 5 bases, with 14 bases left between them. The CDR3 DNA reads TGTGCCAGCAGTGAATTAGGGGCAGGGAGTACCGGGGAGCTGTTTTTT. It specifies CASSELGAGSTGELFF.

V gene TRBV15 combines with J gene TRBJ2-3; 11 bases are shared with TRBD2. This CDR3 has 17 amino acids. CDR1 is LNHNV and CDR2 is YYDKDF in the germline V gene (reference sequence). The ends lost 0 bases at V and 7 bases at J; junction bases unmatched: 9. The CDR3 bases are TGTGCCACCAGCAGAGATCTTAGCGGGGGGGTTATAAATACGCAGTATTTT. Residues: CATSRDLSGGVINTQYF.

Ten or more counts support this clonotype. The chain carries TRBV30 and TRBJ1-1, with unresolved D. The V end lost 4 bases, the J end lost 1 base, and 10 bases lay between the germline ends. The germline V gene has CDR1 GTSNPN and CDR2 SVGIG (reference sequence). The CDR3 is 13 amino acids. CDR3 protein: CAWTRTANTEAFF. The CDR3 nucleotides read TGTGCCTGGACTCGGACGGCGAACACTGAAGCTTTCTTT.

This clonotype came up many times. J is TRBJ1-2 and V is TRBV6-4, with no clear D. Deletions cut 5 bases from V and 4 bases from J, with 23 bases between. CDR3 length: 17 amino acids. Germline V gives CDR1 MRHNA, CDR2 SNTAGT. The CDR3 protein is CASSSPASHGKTYGYTF. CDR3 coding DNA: TGTGCCAGCAGTAGCCCAGCCTCACACGGAAAGACCTATGGCTACACCTTC.

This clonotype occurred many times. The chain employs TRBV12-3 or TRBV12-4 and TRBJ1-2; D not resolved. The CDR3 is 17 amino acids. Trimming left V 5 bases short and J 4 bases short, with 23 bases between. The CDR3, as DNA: TGTGCCAGCAGTGGATCGGCCAGCTTCCGAAAGACCTATGGCTACACCTTC. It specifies CASSGSASFRKTYGYTF.

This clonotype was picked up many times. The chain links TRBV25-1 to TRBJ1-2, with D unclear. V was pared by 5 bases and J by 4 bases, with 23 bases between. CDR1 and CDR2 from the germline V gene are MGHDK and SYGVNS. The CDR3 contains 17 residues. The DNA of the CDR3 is TGTGCCAGCAGTATTCCGTCAGAACTGGGAAAGACCTATGGCTACACCTTC. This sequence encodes CASSIPSELGKTYGYTF.

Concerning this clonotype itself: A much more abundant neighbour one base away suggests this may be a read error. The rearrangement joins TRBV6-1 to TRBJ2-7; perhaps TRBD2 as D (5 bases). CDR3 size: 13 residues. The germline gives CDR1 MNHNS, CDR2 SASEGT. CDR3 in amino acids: CANSDRGSYEQYF. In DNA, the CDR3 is TGTGCCAACAGTGATCGGGGAAGCTACGAGCAGTACTTC.